These T cell receptor beta chains were read from a single sample in a study of blood T cell repertoires in COVID-19. Some clones are missing from TCRdb's copy, which holds only in-frame ones; the method was immunoSEQ multiplex PCR. The data contain roughly 230,000 clones, about 80% of them singletons. Sample: PBMCs or T cells enriched from blood (not recorded which). These receptors came from a man aged 50 to 60 who had recovered from COVID-19. Each CDR3 is given with its conserved first and last residue. The D gene is left open where the match is weak. A clone size is listed for some rows: how often the clone was seen (once, few, many), or a class if it is expanded.

size: NA; D: NA; length: 15; J: TRBJ2-7; V: TRBV28; CDR3: CASTPGQSLAYEQYF; DNA: TGTGCCAGCACCCCTGGACAGTCCCTCGCCTACGAGCAGTACTTC
size: NA; D: NA; length: 21; J: TRBJ1-5; V: TRBV12-1; CDR3: CASSHLSRTGGYLGSNQPQHF; DNA: TGTGCCAGCAGCCACTTGTCTCGGACAGGGGGCTATTTGGGTAGCAATCAGCCCCAGCATTTT
size: NA; D: TRBD1; length: 16; J: TRBJ2-3; V: TRBV5-1; CDR3: CASSSRTGGNTDTQYF; DNA: TGCGCCAGCAGCTCCCGGACAGGGGGGAACACAGATACGCAGTATTTT
size: NA; D: TRBD2; length: 16; J: TRBJ2-3; V: TRBV9; CDR3: CASSPTSGGGTDTQYF; DNA: TGTGCCAGCAGCCCAACTAGCGGGGGGGGCACAGATACGCAGTATTTT
size: once; D: TRBD1; length: 15; J: TRBJ1-1; V: TRBV7-9; CDR3: CASSLEKGANTEAFF; DNA: TGTGCCAGCAGCCTCGAGAAGGGGGCGAACACTGAAGCTTTCTTT
size: once; D: NA; length: 15; J: TRBJ2-7; V: TRBV5-1; CDR3: CASSLAGVGFGEQYF; DNA: TGCGCCAGCAGCTTAGCGGGTGTAGGATTCGGCGAGCAGTACTTC
size: NA; D: TRBD1; length: 14; J: TRBJ1-2; V: TRBV27; CDR3: CASRFPRGIHGYTF; DNA: TGTGCCAGCAGGTTTCCCAGGGGGATTCATGGCTACACCTTC
size: once; D: TRBD1; length: 15; J: TRBJ1-6; V: TRBV28; CDR3: CASSSQGQGHSPLHF; DNA: TGTGCCAGCAGTTCCCAGGGACAGGGACATTCACCCCTCCACTTT
size: NA; D: TRBD1; length: 16; J: TRBJ1-1; V: TRBV19; CDR3: CASSTPADRVNTEAFF; DNA: TGTGCCAGTAGTACCCCGGCCGACAGGGTGAACACTGAAGCTTTCTTT
size: once; D: NA; length: 16; J: TRBJ1-5; V: TRBV28; CDR3: CASILGGFYSNQPQHF; DNA: TGTGCCAGCATCCTGGGAGGCTTCTATAGCAATCAGCCCCAGCATTTT
size: NA; D: NA; length: 17; J: TRBJ2-6; V: TRBV5-1; CDR3: CASSLGGVASGANVLTF; DNA: TGCGCCAGCAGCTTGGGAGGAGTTGCATCTGGGGCCAACGTCCTGACTTTC
size: NA; D: NA; length: 15; J: TRBJ1-6; V: TRBV5-6; CDR3: CASSWRVSMSSPLHF; DNA: TGTGCCAGCAGCTGGAGAGTCTCAATGAGTTCACCCCTCCACTTT
size: NA; D: NA; length: 13; J: TRBJ1-1; V: TRBV21-1; CDR3: CASSNTANTEAFF; DNA: TGTGCCAGCAGCAATACAGCTAACACTGAAGCTTTCTTT
size: NA; D: NA; length: 13; J: TRBJ2-7; V: TRBV6-5; CDR3: CASRGGQSYEQYF; DNA: TGTGCCAGCAGGGGGGGACAGAGTTACGAGCAGTACTTC
size: NA; D: TRBD2; length: 14; J: TRBJ2-5; V: TRBV5-6; CDR3: CASSFRGGRQTQYF; DNA: TGTGCCAGCAGCTTCCGGGGGGGCCGTCAGACCCAGTACTTC
size: NA; D: TRBD1; length: 15; J: TRBJ1-4; V: TRBV7-9; CDR3: CASTDRGSTNEKLFF; DNA: TGTGCCAGCACCGACAGGGGATCAACTAATGAAAAACTGTTTTTT